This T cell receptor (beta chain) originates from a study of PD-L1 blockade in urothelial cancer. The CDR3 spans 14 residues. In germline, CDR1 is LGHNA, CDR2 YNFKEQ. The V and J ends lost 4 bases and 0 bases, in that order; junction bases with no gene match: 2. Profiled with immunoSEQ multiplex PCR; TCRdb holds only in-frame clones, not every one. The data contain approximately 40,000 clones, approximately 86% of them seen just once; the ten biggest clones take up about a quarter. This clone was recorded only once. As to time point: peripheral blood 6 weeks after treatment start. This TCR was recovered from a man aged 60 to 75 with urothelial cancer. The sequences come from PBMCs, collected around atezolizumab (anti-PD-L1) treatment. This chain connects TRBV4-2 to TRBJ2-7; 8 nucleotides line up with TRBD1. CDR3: CASSPGQVSYEQYF. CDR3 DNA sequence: TGTGCCAGCAGCCCGGGACAGGTCTCCTACGAGCAGTACTTC.